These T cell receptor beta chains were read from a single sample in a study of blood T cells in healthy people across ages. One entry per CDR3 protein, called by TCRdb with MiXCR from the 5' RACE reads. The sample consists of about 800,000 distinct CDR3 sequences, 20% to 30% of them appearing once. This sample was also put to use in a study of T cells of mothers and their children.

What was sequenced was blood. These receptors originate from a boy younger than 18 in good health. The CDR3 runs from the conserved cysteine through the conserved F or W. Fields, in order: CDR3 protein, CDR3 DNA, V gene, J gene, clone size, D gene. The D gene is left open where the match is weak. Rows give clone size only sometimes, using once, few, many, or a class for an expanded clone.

CDR3: CSAPGGGSDEQYF
DNA: TGCAGTGCGCCGGGGGGGGGCTCTGACGAGCAGTACTTC
V: TRBV20-1
J: TRBJ2-7
size: few
D: TRBD2

CDR3: CAISDGGQPNQPQHF
DNA: TGTGCCATCAGTGACGGGGGGCAACCCAATCAGCCCCAGCATTTT
V: TRBV10-3
J: TRBJ1-5
size: NA
D: NA

CDR3: CASRQSEHRYEQYF
DNA: TGTGCCAGCAGGCAGTCGGAACACCGCTACGAGCAGTACTTC
V: TRBV28
J: TRBJ2-7
size: NA
D: NA

CDR3: CASSLSTGNSYEQYF
DNA: TGTGCCAGCAGCTTGTCGACAGGAAACTCCTACGAGCAGTACTTC
V: TRBV7-8
J: TRBJ2-7
size: NA
D: NA

CDR3: CATSMGRGNEKLFF
DNA: TGTGCCACCAGCATGGGCAGAGGGAATGAAAAACTGTTTTTT
V: TRBV15
J: TRBJ1-4
size: NA
D: NA

CDR3: CSVGERGTPYEQYF
DNA: TGCAGCGTGGGGGAAAGGGGGACCCCTTACGAGCAGTACTTC
V: TRBV29-1
J: TRBJ2-7
size: NA
D: NA

CDR3: CASSTWTGLQVQYF
DNA: TGTGCCAGCAGCACATGGACGGGCCTCCAAGTTCAGTACTTC
V: TRBV5-5
J: TRBJ2-4
size: NA
D: NA

CDR3: CASSLRGIGLEAFF
DNA: TGTGCCAGCAGTTTACGGGGGATAGGCCTTGAAGCTTTCTTT
V: TRBV12-3/TRBV12-4
J: TRBJ1-1
size: NA
D: NA

CDR3: CSVSAGRYNEQFF
DNA: TGCAGCGTTAGCGCAGGGAGATACAATGAGCAGTTCTTC
V: TRBV29-1
J: TRBJ2-1
size: NA
D: NA

CDR3: CSARDPRGGTDTQYF
DNA: TGCAGTGCTAGAGATCCACGGGGAGGCACAGATACGCAGTATTTT
V: TRBV20-1
J: TRBJ2-3
size: NA
D: NA

CDR3: CASSPVRGLNEKLFF
DNA: TGTGCCAGCAGCCCGGTTAGGGGACTGAATGAAAAACTGTTTTTT
V: TRBV12-3/TRBV12-4
J: TRBJ1-4
size: few
D: NA

CDR3: CAISESTSGGRETQYF
DNA: TGTGCCATCAGTGAGTCGACTAGCGGGGGTAGGGAGACCCAGTACTTC
V: TRBV10-3
J: TRBJ2-5
size: few
D: TRBD2

CDR3: CASIRDGASGLQETQYF
DNA: TGTGCCAGCATAAGGGATGGGGCTAGCGGACTTCAAGAGACCCAGTACTTC
V: TRBV6-1
J: TRBJ2-5
size: NA
D: TRBD2

CDR3: CASSPTPSRSYNEQFF
DNA: TGTGCCAGCAGCCCTACTCCCAGTCGCTCCTACAATGAGCAGTTCTTC
V: TRBV7-2
J: TRBJ2-1
size: NA
D: NA

CDR3: CASSRTVSGGSLSGANVLTF
DNA: TGTGCCAGCAGTCGGACGGTGTCAGGGGGCTCCCTCTCTGGGGCCAACGTCCTGACTTTC
V: TRBV2
J: TRBJ2-6
size: few
D: TRBD1

CDR3: CASSPRGGEDGYTF
DNA: TGTGCCAGCAGCCCACGGGGGGGCGAGGATGGCTACACCTTC
V: TRBV7-2
J: TRBJ1-2
size: NA
D: NA

CDR3: CASSYDRRLYGYTF
DNA: TGTGCCAGCAGTTACGACAGGCGACTCTATGGCTACACCTTC
V: TRBV6-6
J: TRBJ1-2
size: few
D: NA

CDR3: CAITEPGLSTGELFF
DNA: TGTGCCATCACCGAACCGGGACTCTCCACCGGGGAGCTGTTTTTT
V: TRBV10-3
J: TRBJ2-2
size: NA
D: NA

CDR3: CASSLGTSGGEETQYF
DNA: TGTGCCAGCAGCTTAGGGACTAGCGGGGGTGAGGAGACCCAGTACTTC
V: TRBV7-9
J: TRBJ2-5
size: NA
D: TRBD2

CDR3: CSARGHKGLNTEAFF
DNA: TGCAGTGCTAGAGGTCATAAGGGTTTGAACACTGAAGCTTTCTTT
V: TRBV20-1
J: TRBJ1-1
size: few
D: NA

CDR3: CSARDPRASGSETQYF
DNA: TGCAGTGCTAGAGATCCCCGGGCTAGCGGGAGTGAGACCCAGTACTTC
V: TRBV20-1
J: TRBJ2-5
size: NA
D: TRBD2

CDR3: CASSLQTGGNKETQYF
DNA: TGTGCCAGCAGCCTCCAAACCGGGGGGAATAAGGAGACCCAGTACTTC
V: TRBV3-1
J: TRBJ2-5
size: few
D: TRBD2

CDR3: CASSQEGTWMGETQYF
DNA: TGTGCCAGCAGCCAAGAGGGGACCTGGATGGGAGAGACCCAGTACTTC
V: TRBV14
J: TRBJ2-5
size: NA
D: NA

CDR3: CANSFQGPNTEAFF
DNA: TGTGCCAACAGTTTTCAGGGACCAAACACTGAAGCTTTCTTT
V: TRBV12-3/TRBV12-4
J: TRBJ1-1
size: NA
D: NA

CDR3: CASSLFVASGEYNEQFF
DNA: TGTGCCAGCAGCTTATTCGTCGCTAGCGGGGAATACAATGAGCAGTTCTTC
V: TRBV7-6
J: TRBJ2-1
size: few
D: TRBD2

CDR3: CASSEGRGLRQYF
DNA: TGTGCCAGCAGTGAGGGCAGGGGGCTCCGGCAGTACTTC
V: TRBV2
J: TRBJ2-7
size: NA
D: TRBD1

CDR3: CASRGGIRGNEQFF
DNA: TGTGCCAGCAGAGGCGGTATTAGGGGGAATGAGCAGTTCTTC
V: TRBV6-5
J: TRBJ2-1
size: few
D: NA

CDR3: CASSEQTNTEAFF
DNA: TGTGCCAGCAGTGAACAGACGAACACTGAAGCTTTCTTT
V: TRBV6-5
J: TRBJ1-1
size: NA
D: NA

CDR3: CSAIRAEQPQHF
DNA: TGCAGTGCTATCAGGGCGGAACAGCCCCAGCATTTT
V: TRBV20-1
J: TRBJ1-5
size: NA
D: NA

CDR3: CASRRLAGETYNEQFF
DNA: TGTGCCAGCAGACGTCTAGCGGGAGAAACCTACAATGAGCAGTTCTTC
V: TRBV28
J: TRBJ2-1
size: few
D: TRBD2

CDR3: CASSLQGLYGYTF
DNA: TGTGCCAGCAGCTTACAGGGTCTCTATGGCTACACCTTC
V: TRBV11-2
J: TRBJ1-2
size: few
D: NA

CDR3: CSVGAGNSYNEQFF
DNA: TGCAGCGTTGGAGCGGGGAACTCCTACAATGAGCAGTTCTTC
V: TRBV29-1
J: TRBJ2-1
size: many
D: TRBD2

CDR3: CASSQEHAAGQPQHF
DNA: TGCGCCAGCAGCCAAGAACACGCGGCAGGCCAGCCCCAGCATTTT
V: TRBV4-1
J: TRBJ1-5
size: NA
D: NA

CDR3: CRVSAGGYNEQFF
DNA: TGCAGGGTATCGGCGGGGGGTTACAATGAGCAGTTCTTC
V: TRBV29-1
J: TRBJ2-1
size: NA
D: TRBD2

CDR3: CASGEFDQPQHF
DNA: TGTGCCAGCGGGGAGTTCGATCAGCCCCAGCATTTT
V: TRBV6-2/TRBV6-3
J: TRBJ1-5
size: NA
D: NA

CDR3: CATHGGISGANVLTF
DNA: TGTGCCACCCACGGCGGGATTTCTGGGGCCAACGTCCTGACTTTC
V: TRBV10-3
J: TRBJ2-6
size: NA
D: NA

CDR3: CASRSTGTGGYNEQFF
DNA: TGTGCCAGCAGGTCGACCGGGACAGGGGGCTACAATGAGCAGTTCTTC
V: TRBV7-3
J: TRBJ2-1
size: NA
D: TRBD1

CDR3: CASSLGVAGGLGQYF
DNA: TGTGCCAGCAGTTTAGGGGTAGCGGGAGGGCTTGGACAGTACTTC
V: TRBV12-3/TRBV12-4
J: TRBJ2-5
size: NA
D: TRBD2

CDR3: CATSRDRRTVNEQFF
DNA: TGTGCCACCAGCAGAGATCGGAGGACAGTGAATGAGCAGTTCTTC
V: TRBV15
J: TRBJ2-1
size: NA
D: NA

CDR3: CASRDAVNGLSNQPQHF
DNA: TGTGCCAGCAGGGACGCAGTTAATGGGCTGAGCAATCAGCCCCAGCATTTT
V: TRBV6-2/TRBV6-3
J: TRBJ1-5
size: NA
D: NA

CDR3: CSARDLRGDLETQYF
DNA: TGCAGTGCTAGAGATTTAAGAGGGGACCTGGAGACCCAGTACTTC
V: TRBV20-1
J: TRBJ2-5
size: few
D: NA

CDR3: CASSSGYGTEAFF
DNA: TGTGCCAGCAGCTCAGGGTATGGCACTGAAGCTTTCTTT
V: TRBV11-3
J: TRBJ1-1
size: NA
D: NA

CDR3: CASTPAGDTQYF
DNA: TGTGCCAGCACCCCGGCAGGGGATACGCAGTATTTT
V: TRBV12-3/TRBV12-4
J: TRBJ2-3
size: few
D: NA

CDR3: CSVEDGREAYQETQYF
DNA: TGCAGCGTTGAAGACGGCCGGGAGGCCTACCAAGAGACCCAGTACTTC
V: TRBV29-1
J: TRBJ2-5
size: NA
D: TRBD2

CDR3: CSVEEAPTGSLYEQYF
DNA: TGCAGCGTTGAAGAGGCCCCGACGGGTAGCCTCTACGAGCAGTACTTC
V: TRBV29-1
J: TRBJ2-7
size: NA
D: NA

CDR3: CSATGGNTEAFF
DNA: TGCAGTGCGACAGGAGGGAACACTGAAGCTTTCTTT
V: TRBV20-1
J: TRBJ1-1
size: NA
D: NA

CDR3: CSIGQGASAGELFF
DNA: TGCAGCATAGGACAGGGGGCATCGGCCGGGGAGCTGTTTTTT
V: TRBV29-1
J: TRBJ2-2
size: NA
D: TRBD1

CDR3: CASSPGAALGGYTF
DNA: TGTGCCAGCAGCCCAGGGGCCGCCTTGGGAGGCTACACCTTC
V: TRBV7-9
J: TRBJ1-2
size: NA
D: NA

CDR3: CASSRRHGDLSSYEQYF
DNA: TGTGCCAGCAGCCGGCGACACGGAGACCTTAGCTCCTACGAGCAGTACTTC
V: TRBV6-1
J: TRBJ2-7
size: NA
D: NA

CDR3: CSAWPSPPSASGANVLTF
DNA: TGCAGTGCTTGGCCTTCGCCACCTAGCGCCTCTGGGGCCAACGTCCTGACTTTC
V: TRBV20-1
J: TRBJ2-6
size: NA
D: NA

CDR3: CASSMNRGSYEQYF
DNA: TGTGCCAGCAGTATGAACAGGGGATCCTACGAGCAGTACTTC
V: TRBV27
J: TRBJ2-7
size: few
D: TRBD1

CDR3: CASSPMTGPTNEKRFF
DNA: TGTGCCAGCAGCCCCATGACAGGGCCAACTAATGAAAAACGGTTTTTT
V: TRBV5-5
J: TRBJ1-4
size: NA
D: TRBD1

CDR3: CSARLAGEAGELFF
DNA: TGCAGTGCTAGACTAGCGGGAGAGGCCGGGGAGCTGTTTTTT
V: TRBV20-1
J: TRBJ2-2
size: NA
D: TRBD2

CDR3: CSAYEGNTEAFF
DNA: TGCAGTGCCTACGAAGGGAACACTGAAGCTTTCTTT
V: TRBV20-1
J: TRBJ1-1
size: NA
D: NA

CDR3: CSAIRFDAGSEQYF
DNA: TGCAGTGCTATTCGTTTTGATGCGGGAAGTGAGCAGTACTTC
V: TRBV20-1
J: TRBJ2-7
size: once
D: NA

CDR3: CASSPDRGWQPQHF
DNA: TGTGCCAGCAGCCCTGACAGGGGATGGCAGCCCCAGCATTTT
V: TRBV11-2
J: TRBJ1-5
size: once
D: TRBD1

CDR3: CASSPGGGAIETQYF
DNA: TGTGCCAGCAGCCCCGGCGGAGGGGCCATTGAGACCCAGTACTTC
V: TRBV6-2/TRBV6-3
J: TRBJ2-5
size: few
D: NA

CDR3: CASRTSGRATGELFF
DNA: TGTGCCAGCAGGACTAGCGGGAGGGCCACCGGGGAGCTGTTTTTT
V: TRBV28
J: TRBJ2-2
size: NA
D: TRBD2

CDR3: CASSVREDSYNEQFF
DNA: TGCGCCAGCAGTGTGCGGGAGGACTCCTACAATGAGCAGTTCTTC
V: TRBV5-1
J: TRBJ2-1
size: few
D: TRBD2

CDR3: CASSLGVGGDQETQYF
DNA: TGTGCCAGCAGCTTGGGCGTCGGGGGGGACCAAGAGACCCAGTACTTC
V: TRBV5-4
J: TRBJ2-5
size: NA
D: TRBD2